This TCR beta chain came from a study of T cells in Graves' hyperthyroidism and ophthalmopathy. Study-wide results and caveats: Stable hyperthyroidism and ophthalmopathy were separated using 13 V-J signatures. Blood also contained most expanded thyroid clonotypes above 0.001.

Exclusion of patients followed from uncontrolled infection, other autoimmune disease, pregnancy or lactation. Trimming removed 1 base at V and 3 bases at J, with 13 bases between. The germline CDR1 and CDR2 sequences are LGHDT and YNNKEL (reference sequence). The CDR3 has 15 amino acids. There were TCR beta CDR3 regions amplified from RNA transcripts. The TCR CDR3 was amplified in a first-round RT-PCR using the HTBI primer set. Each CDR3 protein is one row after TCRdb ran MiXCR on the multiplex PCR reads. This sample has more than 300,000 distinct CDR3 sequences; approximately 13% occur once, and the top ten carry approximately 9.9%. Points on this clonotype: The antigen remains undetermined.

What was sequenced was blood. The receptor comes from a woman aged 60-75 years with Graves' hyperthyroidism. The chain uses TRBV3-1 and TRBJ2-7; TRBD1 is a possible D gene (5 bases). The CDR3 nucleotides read TGTGCCAGCAGCCAAGGATTCCAGGGCCACTACGAGCAGTACTTC. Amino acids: CASSQGFQGHYEQYF.